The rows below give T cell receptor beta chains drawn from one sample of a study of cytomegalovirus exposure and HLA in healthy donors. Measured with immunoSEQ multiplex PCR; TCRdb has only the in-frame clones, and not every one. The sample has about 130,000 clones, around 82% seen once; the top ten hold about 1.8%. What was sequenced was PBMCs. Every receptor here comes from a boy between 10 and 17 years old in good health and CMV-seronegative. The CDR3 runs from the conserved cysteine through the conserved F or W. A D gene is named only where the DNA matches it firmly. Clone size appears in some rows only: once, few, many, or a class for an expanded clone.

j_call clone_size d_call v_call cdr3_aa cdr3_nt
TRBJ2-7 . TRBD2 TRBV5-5 CASSPGGPLVEQYF TGTGCCAGCAGCCCGGGGGGTCCGCTAGTCGAGCAGTACTTC
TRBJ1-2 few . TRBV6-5 CASSYFADPGDNGYTF TGTGCCAGCAGTTACTTCGCCGATCCAGGGGACAATGGCTACACCTTC
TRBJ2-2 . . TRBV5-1 CASSVSNTGELFF TGCGCCAGCAGCGTCAGTAACACCGGGGAGCTGTTTTTT
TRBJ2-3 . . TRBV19 CASSPTTGGTDTQYF TGTGCCAGTAGTCCAACGACAGGAGGCACAGATACGCAGTATTTT
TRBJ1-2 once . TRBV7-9 CASSPWDKDYGYTF TGTGCCAGCAGCCCTTGGGACAAGGACTATGGCTACACCTTC
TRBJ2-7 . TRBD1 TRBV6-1 CASSLGQGSYEQYF TGTGCCAGCAGCCTAGGACAGGGGTCCTACGAGCAGTACTTC
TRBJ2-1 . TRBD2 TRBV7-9 CASPDQRGDNEQFF TGTGCCAGCCCTGACCAGCGGGGAGACAATGAGCAGTTCTTC
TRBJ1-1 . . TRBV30 CACPGRGNTEAFF TGTGCCTGTCCGGGTCGTGGGAACACTGAAGCTTTCTTT
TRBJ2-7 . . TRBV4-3 CASSRAGPQDYEQYF TGCGCCAGCAGTCGCGCGGGACCCCAAGACTACGAGCAGTACTTC
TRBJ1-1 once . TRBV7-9 CASSLVWGDTEAFF TGTGCCAGCAGCTTGGTGTGGGGAGACACTGAAGCTTTCTTT
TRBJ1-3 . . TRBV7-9 CASRQDSLPFSGNTIYF TGTGCCAGCAGACAGGACAGCTTACCTTTCTCTGGAAACACCATATATTTT
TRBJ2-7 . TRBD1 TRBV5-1 CASSLGRDSISYEQYF TGCGCCAGCAGCTTGGGCCGGGACAGTATCTCCTACGAGCAGTACTTC
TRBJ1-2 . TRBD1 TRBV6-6 CASTSSGTVYGYTF TGTGCCAGCACCTCCTCCGGGACAGTCTATGGCTACACCTTC
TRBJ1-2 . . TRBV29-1 CSVESIRGDGYTF TGCAGCGTTGAAAGTATCAGGGGCGATGGCTACACCTTC
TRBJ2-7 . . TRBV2 CASNQQIAVAYEQYF TGTGCCAGCAATCAACAGATAGCGGTGGCCTACGAGCAGTACTTC
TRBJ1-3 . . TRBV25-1 CASSAHGDSGNTIYF TGTGCCAGCAGTGCCCACGGTGACTCTGGAAACACCATATATTTT
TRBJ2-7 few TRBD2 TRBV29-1 CSVGTSERGYEQYF TGCAGCGTTGGGACTAGCGAAAGGGGCTACGAGCAGTACTTC
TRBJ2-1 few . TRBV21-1 CASTKMGGDNEQFF TGTGCCAGCACCAAAATGGGGGGAGACAATGAGCAGTTCTTC